The 19 T cell receptor beta chains below were found in one sample sequenced in a study of tissue T cells after allogeneic stem cell transplantation. Method: immunoSEQ multiplex PCR; TCRdb's copy keeps in-frame clones and lacks some. The table records 20,000 to 25,000 clones, around 70% of them present only once. The sequencing input was blood. These receptors all come from a female BALB/c mouse in good health. The strain is characterized by the MHC haplotype H2-d.

This clone was observed a handful of times. Gene names refer to mouse genes. With the read ending 1 residue before the CDR3 end, the germline J gene is used to fill in that end. The genes are TRBV29 and TRBJ1-2, with D hard to call. The CDR3 contains 12 residues. Trimming left V 4 bases short and J 3 bases short, with 6 bases between. From germline, CDR1 is MSHET and CDR2 SYDVDS. The covered CDR3 bases are TGTGCTAGCAGTTACGGGGACTCCGACTACACC. Translated, it gives CASSYGDSDYT. The CDR3, in full, reads CASSYGDSDYTF.

Details on this clone: Germline and genes here are mouse. The read is 1 residue too short to cover the CDR3 end, so that end is filled in from the germline J gene. The J gene is TRBJ1-6, the V gene TRBV19; 8 positions agree with TRBD1. TRBJ1-6 counts as an open reading frame of uncertain function. The ends lost 4 bases at V and 3 bases at J; junction bases unmatched: 3. The CDR3 has 15 residues. Germline CDR1 reads FNHDT; CDR2 reads SITEND (reference sequence). The CDR3 region is CASSPDRDYNSPLYF. The DNA read from the CDR3 is TGTGCCAGCAGTCCGGACAGGGACTATAATTCGCCCCTCTAC.

As to this clone: Genes and germline come from the mouse. The read comes to an end 1 residue before the CDR3 does, leaving the germline J gene to fill in the end. The chain has TRBV13-1 and TRBJ1-1; a possible D gene is TRBD1 (6 bases). The CDR3 is made up of 12 amino acids. V shed 1 base and J shed 5 bases, with 6 bases lying between them. Germline V gene sequence: CDR1 NSHNY, CDR2 SYGAGN. CDR3 in amino acids: CASSDQGTEVFF. The sequenced CDR3 bases are TGTGCCAGCAGTGATCAGGGGACAGAAGTCTTC.

As regards this clone: Gene names denote mouse genes. The read falls 1 residue short of the CDR3 end, and the missing part is taken from the germline J gene. The rearrangement links TRBV13-2 to TRBJ2-1, with a weak D call TRBD1 (5 bases). This CDR3 has 13 residues. Per the germline V gene, CDR1 is NNHNN and CDR2 is SYGAGS (reference sequence). V gave up 5 bases and J gave up 5 bases, with 11 bases separating them. The CDR3 reads CASGRQFHAEQFF. CDR3 DNA, as far as it was read: TGTGCCAGCGGGCGACAGTTCCATGCTGAGCAGTTC.

A remark on this clone: Here the gene names and germline are mouse. The CDR3 is cut off 1 residue early in the read; its end comes from the germline J gene. The genes are TRBV5 and TRBJ2-5, with a tentative D call TRBD2 (7 bases). This CDR3 comprises 14 residues. V was clipped by 5 bases and J by 6 bases, with 15 bases between them. From germline, CDR1 is LGHNA and CDR2 YNLKQL (reference sequence). Incomplete CDR3 DNA: TGTGCCAGCAGCAGGGGGGCCCTGGGGGACACCCAGTAC. This gives the protein CASSRGALGDTQY. From start to end, the CDR3 is CASSRGALGDTQYF.

In regard to this clone: Mouse gene names and germline throughout. The CDR3 extends 1 residue past the end of the read, so its final part is completed from the germline J gene. This chain uses TRBV4 with TRBJ2-4; D is ambiguous. Trimming cost V 5 bases and J 0 bases, with 6 bases left between them. The CDR3 sequence is 13 residues long. The germline V gene encodes CDR1 LGHDT and CDR2 YNNKQL (reference sequence). The CDR3 DNA, read in part, is TGTGCCAGCAGCCCCGGCAGTCAAAACACCTTGTAC. This gives the protein CASSPGSQNTLY. The entire CDR3 sequence reads CASSPGSQNTLYF.

On this clone: Mouse germline and gene names are used. The read is 1 residue too short to cover the CDR3 end, so that end is filled in from the germline J gene. The rearrangement uses TRBV5 and TRBJ2-2, with 8 bases lining up with TRBD1. Germline CDR1 reads LGHNA; CDR2 reads YNLKQL (reference sequence). This CDR3 region has 16 residues. Trimming took 2 bases from V and 0 from J; bases not matched to a gene: 2. The DNA read from the CDR3 is TGTGCCAGCAGCCAAAGGACAGGGACAAACACCGGGCAGCTCTAC. This sequence encodes CASSQRTGTNTGQLY. The full CDR3 protein reads CASSQRTGTNTGQLYF.

A word on this clone: These gene names are mouse names. The CDR3 DNA, read in part, is TGCACCTGCAGTGGGGACAGGGGAAACTATGCTGAGCAGTTC. As protein: CTCSGDRGNYAEQF. The full CDR3 reads CTCSGDRGNYAEQFF. The chain joins TRBV1 to TRBJ2-1; TRBD1 agrees at 10 bases. The sequence runs out 1 residue before the end of the CDR3; the remainder is reconstructed from the germline J gene. The CDR3 spans 15 residues. The junction had 1 base not matched to a gene; V was cut back by 4 bases and J by 1 base. Germline-derived CDR1 and CDR2 are NSQYPW and LRSPGD (reference sequence).

A note on this clone: Gene and germline names: mouse. Coverage ceases 1 residue before the CDR3 finishes, and the germline J gene fills in the end. The rearrangement uses TRBV1 and TRBJ2-1; 7 bases map to TRBD1. The CDR3 spans 16 residues. Germline values: CDR1 NSQYPW, CDR2 LRSPGD (reference sequence). The V and J ends lost 3 bases and 2 bases, in that order; junction bases with no gene match: 7. The part of the CDR3 DNA that was read is TGCACCTGCAGTGCGACCTTACAGGGGTACTATGCTGAGCAGTTC. Encoded protein: CTCSATLQGYYAEQF. The full CDR3 is CTCSATLQGYYAEQFF.

Worth noting for this clone: Genes and germline come from the mouse. Sequencing ends 1 residue short of the CDR3 end; the germline J gene provides the rest. J is TRBJ2-7 and V is TRBV4; tentatively, D is TRBD1 (5 bases). The CDR3 is 12 amino acids. Trimming pared 4 bases from V and 3 bases from J, leaving 7 bases between. Germline CDR1 LGHDT, CDR2 YNNKQL (reference sequence). The sequenced CDR3 bases are TGTGCCAGCAGCTGGACATTCTATGAACAGTAC. This gives the protein CASSWTFYEQY. The full CDR3 protein reads CASSWTFYEQYF.

Of note for this clone: The genes are named according to mouse. The read terminates 1 residue ahead of where the CDR3 ends, so the germline J gene completes it. The chain uses TRBV13-3 and TRBJ1-6, with D tentatively TRBD1 (6 bases). TRBJ1-6 is an open reading frame, and its role is uncertain. V was pared by 4 bases and J by 6 bases, with 8 bases between. Germline V gives CDR1 NNHDY, CDR2 SYVADS. The CDR3 is 13 residues long. Partial CDR3 DNA: TGTGCCAGCAGTTGGGACATTAATTCGCCCCTCTAC. Protein: CASSWDINSPLY. The CDR3, in full, reads CASSWDINSPLYF.

Remarks on this clone: Mouse names are used for the genes. Read sequence stops 1 residue before the CDR3 end, and the germline J gene provides the missing end. This rearrangement joins TRBV13-2 to TRBJ2-7; 11 nucleotides align to TRBD1. Germline V lookup: CDR1 NNHNN, CDR2 SYGAGS (reference sequence). The CDR3 is 13 residues long. V shed 5 bases and J 5 bases; nucleotides not matched to a gene: 3. The CDR3 DNA, read in part, is TGTGCCAGCGGGCGGGACAGGGGGGATGAACAGTAC. Its protein product is CASGRDRGDEQY. The entire CDR3 reads CASGRDRGDEQYF.

In regard to this clone: The gene names here belong to mouse. The DNA read from the CDR3 is TGTGCCAGCAGTGGTGGGACATATTCCAACGAAAGATTATTT. Amino acids: CASSGGTYSNERLF. The whole CDR3 sequence is CASSGGTYSNERLFF. The chain has TRBV13-1 and TRBJ1-4; perhaps TRBD1 as D (6 bases). The read ends 1 residue early relative to the CDR3; the germline J gene fills the gap. This CDR3 has 15 residues. The ends were cut back, 3 bases at V and 1 base at J, with 10 bases in the middle. Germline values: CDR1 NSHNY, CDR2 SYGAGN.

Remarks on this clone: Germline and genes here are mouse. The read ends 1 residue shy of where the CDR3 ends; the end is completed using the germline J gene. V is TRBV4 and J is TRBJ2-4; 11 positions agree with TRBD2. Trimming cost V 5 bases and J 5 bases; bases outside gene matches: 3. Germline assignment: CDR1 LGHDT and CDR2 YNNKQL (reference sequence). The CDR3 consists of 14 residues. This CDR3 reads CASSPTGGANTLYF. CDR3 DNA (partial): TGTGCCAGCAGCCCTACTGGGGGGGCAAACACCTTGTAC.

In the case of this clone: Here the gene names and germline are mouse. Read coverage stops 1 residue before the CDR3 terminus; the germline J gene supplies the remainder. This chain connects TRBV13-3 to TRBJ2-4; TRBD2 matches 10 bases. The germline V gene encodes CDR1 NNHDY and CDR2 SYVADS. Unmatched junction bases numbered 7, after V lost 1 base and J lost 2 bases. The CDR3 is 17 residues long. CDR3 in amino acids: CASSDPGGARVQNTLYF. The sequenced part of the CDR3 DNA is TGTGCCAGCAGTGATCCTGGGGGGGCGCGAGTTCAAAACACCTTGTAC. Based on the CDR3 plus reference TRBV13-3 and TRBJ2-4, the full variable domain is EAAVTQSPRSKVAVTGGKVTLSCHQTNNHDYMYWYRQDTGHGLRLIHYSYVADSTEKGDIPDGYKASRPSQENFSLILELASLSQTAVYFCASSDPGGARVQNTLYFGAGTRLSVL.

With respect to this clone: Gene names refer to mouse genes. The read ends 1 residue before the CDR3 terminus; that terminus is restored from the germline J gene. This sequence joins TRBV13-3 and TRBJ2-2; the D gene is possibly TRBD1 (6 bases). CDR1 and CDR2 from the germline V gene are NNHDY and SYVADS. The CDR3 has 14 residues. V shed 5 bases and J shed 0 bases, with 8 bases lying between them. The sequenced part of the CDR3 DNA is TGTGCCAGCAGGGGGACAACAAACACCGGGCAGCTCTAC. Translation gives CASRGTTNTGQLY. The entire CDR3 reads CASRGTTNTGQLYF.

With regard to this clone: All gene names here are mouse names. The read finishes 1 residue shy of the CDR3 end, and the germline J gene is used to complete it. The chain is built from TRBV4 and TRBJ2-3, with 9 positions matching TRBD2. The CDR3 runs to 14 residues. J lost 2 bases, V lost 6 bases, and 3 bases had no gene match. Germline-derived CDR1 and CDR2 are LGHDT and YNNKQL (reference sequence). The CDR3 spells CASRTGGFAETLYF. The CDR3 bases that were read are TGTGCCAGCAGGACTGGGGGTTTTGCAGAAACGCTGTAT.

This clone was recorded a few times. Gene and germline names: mouse. The CDR3 goes on 1 residue after the read ends, and that part is filled in from the germline J gene. The rearrangement links TRBV31 to TRBJ1-2; D is perhaps TRBD1 (5 bases). This CDR3 has 12 residues. Germline-derived CDR1 and CDR2 are GKSSPN and SITVG. V dropped 5 bases and J dropped 0 bases, with 7 bases sitting between them. The DNA read from the CDR3 is TGTGCCTGGGGACAAGCAAACTCCGACTACACC. This gives the protein CAWGQANSDYT. The full CDR3 protein reads CAWGQANSDYTF. Together with reference TRBV31 and TRBJ1-2, the CDR3 gives the full variable domain: AQTIHQWPVAEIKAVGSPLSLGCTIKGKSSPNLYWYWQATGGTLQQLFYSITVGQVESVVQLNLSASRPKDDQFILSTEKLLLSHSGFYLCAWGQANSDYTFGSGTRLLVI.

As concerns this clone: Each gene name is a mouse one. From the germline J gene comes the end of the CDR3, since the read stops 1 residue before it. The chain has TRBV19 and TRBJ2-4, with D perhaps matching TRBD1 or TRBD2 (7 bases each). There are 15 residues in the CDR3. V lost 4 bases, J lost 1 base, and 13 bases lay in between. CDR1 FNHDT and CDR2 SITEND come from the germline V gene (reference sequence). The CDR3 here is CASSLQGGGQNTLYF. Partial CDR3 DNA: TGTGCCAGCAGTCTCCAGGGGGGGGGTCAAAACACCTTGTAC.